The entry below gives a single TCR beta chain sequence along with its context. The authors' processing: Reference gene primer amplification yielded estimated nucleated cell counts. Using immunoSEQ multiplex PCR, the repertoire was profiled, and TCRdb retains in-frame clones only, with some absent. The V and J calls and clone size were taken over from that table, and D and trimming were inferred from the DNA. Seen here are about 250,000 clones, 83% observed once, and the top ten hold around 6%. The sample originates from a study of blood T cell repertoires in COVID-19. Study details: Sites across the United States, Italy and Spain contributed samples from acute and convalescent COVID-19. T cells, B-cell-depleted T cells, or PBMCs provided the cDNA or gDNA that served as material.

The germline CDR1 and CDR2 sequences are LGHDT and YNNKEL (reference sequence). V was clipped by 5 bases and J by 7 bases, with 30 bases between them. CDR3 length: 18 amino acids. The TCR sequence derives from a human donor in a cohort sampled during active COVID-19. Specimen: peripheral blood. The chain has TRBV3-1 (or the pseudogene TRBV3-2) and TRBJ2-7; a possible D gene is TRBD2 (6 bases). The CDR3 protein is CASSGEKKHSHLTREQYF. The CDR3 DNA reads TGTGCCAGCAGCGGGGAAAAAAAACACAGTCACCTGACTAGGGAGCAGTACTTC.